Following are 15 T cell receptor beta chains from one sample sequenced in a study of T cells in localized non-small cell lung cancer. Clones were sequenced by immunoSEQ multiplex PCR, and TCRdb holds only the in-frame ones, with some missing. The sample has about 33,000 clones; about nine tenths are singletons. The specimen was peripheral blood, collected before any cancer treatment. The receptor set was obtained from a male donor at least 60 years old with stage III lung adenocarcinoma.

This chain connects TRBV5-1 to TRBJ2-5; TRBD2 might be the D (5 bases). This CDR3 contains 15 residues. The germline V and J ends were trimmed by 0 bases and 5 bases, with 14 bases remaining between them. Germline loops: CDR1 SGHRS, CDR2 YFSETQ. CDR3 sequence reads: CASSLEAGSWETQYF. CDR3 coding DNA: TGCGCCAGCAGCTTGGAGGCGGGTTCGTGGGAGACCCAGTACTTC.

The rearrangement joins TRBV5-1 to TRBJ2-2; 10 bases line up with TRBD1. The CDR3 extends over 16 amino acids. Germline CDR1 reads SGHRS; CDR2 reads YFSETQ. V lost 9 bases and J lost 8; bases outside the gene matches: 16. CDR3 residues: CATSPGDRGVTGELFF. CDR3 DNA: TGCGCCACCTCTCCGGGGGACAGGGGAGTAACAGGGGAGCTGTTTTTT.

CDR3 DNA: TGTGCCTGGAGTAATATGTTCACTGAAGCTTTCTTT. Translated, it gives CAWSNMFTEAFF. This chain links TRBV30 with TRBJ1-1; D unresolved. V was shortened by 2 bases and J by 4 bases, with 8 bases between the two germline ends. Germline loops: CDR1 GTSNPN, CDR2 SVGIG (reference sequence). CDR3 length: 12 amino acids.

This chain joins TRBV7-8 and TRBJ1-2; the match to TRBD1 covers 10 bases. The ends lost 4 bases at V and 5 bases at J; junction bases unmatched: 7. From germline, CDR1 is SGHVS and CDR2 FQNEAQ. CDR3 length: 15 amino acids. In DNA form, the CDR3 reads TGTGCCAGCAGCTCACGACCGGGACAGGGGTATGGCTACACCTTC. Protein product: CASSSRPGQGYGYTF.

The V call is TRBV9, the J call TRBJ1-4, with 10 bases matching TRBD1. The CDR3 consists of 15 residues. Germline V gene sequence: CDR1 SGDLS, CDR2 YYNGEE. Trimming cost V 2 bases and J 6 bases; bases outside gene matches: 4. CDR3 residues: CASSVSGTGDEKLFF. The CDR3 DNA reads as TGTGCCAGCAGCGTCTCCGGGACAGGGGATGAAAAACTGTTTTTT.

This chain joins TRBV14 and TRBJ1-6; no definite D call. V lost 8 bases and J 14 bases, leaving 16 bases between the germline ends. CDR3 length equals 12 residues. Germline CDR1 and CDR2: SGHDN and FVKESK. The CDR3 region has the DNA TGTGCCAGCGCCAGCGGATCGCGGACCCTCCACTTT. It codes for CASASGSRTLHF.

The V call is TRBV25-1, the J call TRBJ1-5; TRBD1 aligns across 7 bases. Losses at the gene ends were 2 bases for V and 7 bases for J; bases not matched to a gene: 2. The CDR3 is 13 residues long. Per the germline V gene, CDR1 is MGHDK and CDR2 is SYGVNS. CDR3 sequence: CASSEQGGQPQHF. The CDR3 bases are TGTGCCAGCAGTGAACAGGGGGGACAGCCCCAGCATTTT.

The chain combines TRBV11-3 with TRBJ2-1; 7 nucleotides align to TRBD1. CDR3 length: 15 residues. Germline V gene data show CDR1 as SGHNT and CDR2 as YENEEA. Unmatched junction bases numbered 8, after V lost 0 bases and J lost 9 bases. This chain's CDR3 is CASSLDRYRGIEQFF. DNA for the CDR3: TGTGCCAGCAGCTTAGATCGATACAGGGGAATTGAGCAGTTCTTC.

This chain connects TRBV7-8 to TRBJ1-1, with 9 bases identical to TRBD1. The CDR3 has 16 residues. Per the germline V gene, CDR1 is SGHVS and CDR2 is FQNEAQ. The V segment lost 4 bases and the J segment 0 bases; nucleotides outside the gene matches: 6. As DNA, the CDR3 is TGTGCCAGCAGCTACCCCGGGACAGGGCTGAACACTGAAGCTTTCTTT. Its translation is CASSYPGTGLNTEAFF.

The chain carries TRBV5-4 and TRBJ2-6, with TRBD2 as a possible D gene (5 bases). Looked up from germline, CDR1 is SGHNT and CDR2 is YYREEE (reference sequence). The CDR3 totals 16 residues. V lost 2 bases to trimming and J lost 13 bases, with 22 bases between them. The DNA of the CDR3 is TGTGCCAGCAGCTTTCCGCCGGCCGGGGAGTCACTAGTCCTGACTTTC. Protein product: CASSFPPAGESLVLTF.

The chain carries TRBV6-5 and TRBJ2-7; 7 bases are shared with TRBD1. In germline, CDR1 is MNHEY, CDR2 SVGAGI. Trimming at V came to 7 bases and at J to 4 bases, leaving 7 bases not matched to a gene. This CDR3 spans 13 amino acids. CDR3 protein: CASKPTGLYEQYF. The CDR3, as DNA: TGTGCCAGCAAGCCGACAGGGTTATACGAGCAGTACTTC.

The sample holds one count of this clone. The rearrangement joins TRBV4-2 to TRBJ1-1; D is ambiguous. V lost 3 bases, J lost 11 bases, and 10 bases lay in between. The CDR3 totals 11 residues. CDR1 and CDR2 from the germline V gene are LGHNA and YNFKEQ. The CDR3 here is CASSQEGGAFF. In DNA, the CDR3 is TGTGCCAGCAGCCAGGAAGGTGGGGCTTTCTTT.

This clone came up a few times. This chain uses TRBV5-4 with TRBJ2-7, with D tentatively TRBD2 (5 bases). The CDR3 totals 13 residues. Germline V gene lookup returns CDR1 SGHNT and CDR2 YYREEE (reference sequence). V was clipped by 0 bases and J by 4 bases, with 8 bases between them. CDR3 in amino acids: CASSLAGKYEQYF. The CDR3 DNA is TGTGCCAGCAGCTTGGCCGGGAAGTACGAGCAGTACTTC.

The V gene is TRBV6-5, the J gene TRBJ2-3; the D gene is possibly TRBD2 (5 bases). V dropped 0 bases and J dropped 4 bases, with 11 bases sitting between them. The CDR3 is 15 residues long. Germline V gene lookup returns CDR1 MNHEY and CDR2 SVGAGI. In DNA form, the CDR3 reads TGTGCCAGCAGTTACTCTCGGGGTGCCGCAGATACGCAGTATTTT. Protein product: CASSYSRGAADTQYF.

A single count supports this clone. The chain joins TRBV10-3 to TRBJ1-1; tentatively, D is TRBD1 (5 bases). The CDR3 loop spans 13 amino acids. The germline V gene has CDR1 ENHRY and CDR2 SYGVKD. The CDR3 protein is CVTGGGDSAEAFF. As DNA, the CDR3 is TGTGTCACGGGGGGAGGGGATAGCGCTGAAGCTTTCTTT.